What follows are 24 T cell receptor beta chains derived from one specimen sequenced in a study of blood T cell repertoires in COVID-19. Libraries were prepared by immunoSEQ multiplex PCR; TCRdb keeps only in-frame clonotypes and omits some of them. This sample carries some 250,000 clones, 70% to 85% of them seen once, and the ten largest clones take 3% to 3.5%. The sequenced material came from peripheral blood. The receptor source for this set is a woman older than 75 with acute or convalescent COVID-19.

This clone was observed a few times. The CDR3 region has the DNA TGTGCCAGCAGCACCGGGACAGGGCCTACAGATGGCTACACCTTC. Translated, it gives CASSTGTGPTDGYTF. This chain joins TRBV7-9 and TRBJ1-2, with TRBD1 identical over 9 bases. The CDR3 is 15 residues long. CDR1 and CDR2 (germline): SEHNR, FQNEAQ (reference sequence). V trimming: 5 bases; J trimming: 6 bases; junction bases outside the gene matches: 10.

This clone appeared a few times. This rearrangement joins TRBV27 to TRBJ1-1; D unresolved. V was cut by 5 bases and J by 4 bases, with 14 bases left in between. The V gene's germline CDR1 is MNHEY and CDR2 SMNVEV (reference sequence). The CDR3 contains 14 residues. The CDR3 loop reads CASSPATRGTEAFF. The CDR3 bases are TGTGCCAGCAGTCCCGCCACACGGGGCACTGAAGCTTTCTTT.

The V call is TRBV6-2 or TRBV6-3, the J call TRBJ2-7; 10 positions match TRBD2. This CDR3 contains 19 residues. V gave up 4 bases and J gave up 1 base; unmatched junction bases: 16. The V gene's germline CDR1 is MNHEY and CDR2 SVGEGT. Here the CDR3 DNA reads TGTGCCAGCAGTTTAACCGGCCTTCTAGCGGGGGCGAGGTCCTACGAGCAGTACTTC. Protein sequence: CASSLTGLLAGARSYEQYF.

The sample holds one count of this clone. The V and J genes are TRBV19 and TRBJ2-5; maybe TRBD1 (5 bases). The CDR3 extends over 13 amino acids. Trimming shortened V by 2 bases and J by 5 bases, and 9 bases separated the two germline ends. From germline, CDR1 is LNHDA and CDR2 SQIVND (reference sequence). The CDR3 nucleotides read TGTGCCAGTAGTATACAGGGCGACGAGACCCAGTACTTC. It translates to CASSIQGDETQYF.

Here the CDR3 DNA reads TGTGCCAGCTCACCACCGGCTGGGACAGACAGGGTCGGTGAAAAACTGTTTTTT. Protein: CASSPPAGTDRVGEKLFF. The genes are TRBV18 and TRBJ1-4, with TRBD1 matching 7 bases. V was pared by 0 bases and J by 7 bases, with 14 bases of the junction left unmatched. Germline loops: CDR1 KGHSH, CDR2 LQKENI. This CDR3 has 18 residues.

J is TRBJ2-3 and V is TRBV4-3, with 7 bases matching TRBD2. This CDR3 region has 14 residues. The junction had 4 bases not matched to a gene; V was cut back by 3 bases and J by 4 bases. Germline values: CDR1 LGHNA, CDR2 YSLEER. The CDR3 sequence: CASSQLAVADTQYF. CDR3 sequence (DNA): TGCGCCAGCAGCCAGCTAGCGGTGGCAGATACGCAGTATTTT.

The V call is TRBV27, the J call TRBJ2-7, with no clear D. The CDR3 is made up of 13 amino acids. V shed 6 bases and J shed 1 base, with 10 bases lying between them. Per the germline V gene, CDR1 is MNHEY and CDR2 is SMNVEV (reference sequence). Written as DNA, the CDR3 is TGTGCCAGCAGCTTTACACCGTCCTACGAGCAGTACTTC. This sequence encodes CASSFTPSYEQYF.

V is TRBV27 and J is TRBJ1-6, with TRBD1 as a possible D gene (6 bases). The germline V gene encodes CDR1 MNHEY and CDR2 SMNVEV (reference sequence). V dropped 6 bases and J dropped 1 base, with 22 bases sitting between them. The length of the CDR3 is 19 residues. The CDR3 DNA reads TGTGCCAGCAGCCCGAGAGGGGGGGGAGTCCTTTCCTATAATTCACCCCTCCACTTT. It specifies CASSPRGGGVLSYNSPLHF.

This chain links TRBV7-3 with TRBJ2-5; TRBD1 is a possible D gene (5 bases). The CDR3 loop spans 14 amino acids. Trimming cost V 1 base and J 2 bases, with 8 bases left between them. CDR1 and CDR2 from the germline V gene are SGHTA and FQGTGA. The CDR3 is CASSLRGKQETQYF. DNA of the CDR3: TGTGCCAGCAGCTTAAGGGGCAAGCAAGAGACCCAGTACTTC.

The chain uses TRBV19 and TRBJ1-2, with D tentatively TRBD1 (6 bases). Trimming took off 5 bases at V and 3 bases at J, with 16 bases between the two ends. Germline V lookup: CDR1 LNHDA, CDR2 SQIVND (reference sequence). The CDR3 totals 15 residues. CDR3 bases: TGTGCCAGTAGTCCCCAATCGGACAGTCACTATGGCTACACCTTC. It specifies CASSPQSDSHYGYTF.

The chain couples TRBV5-1 to TRBJ2-1; D unclear. The CDR3 spans 14 residues. Deletions cut 2 bases from V and 5 bases from J, with 11 bases between. CDR1 and CDR2 from the germline V gene are SGHRS and YFSETQ. CDR3 residues: CASSLERQDNEQFF. The CDR3 nucleotides are TGCGCCAGCAGCTTAGAACGTCAGGACAATGAGCAGTTCTTC. Full variable domain (outside the CDR3, taken from reference TRBV5-1 and TRBJ2-1): KAGVTQTPRYLIKTRGQQVTLSCSPISGHRSVSWYQQTPGQGLQFLFEYFSETQRNKGNFPGRFSGRQFSNSRSEMNVSTLELGDSALYLCASSLERQDNEQFFGPGTRLTVL.

The V gene is TRBV3-1 (or the pseudogene TRBV3-2), the J gene TRBJ2-6; 7 nucleotides align to TRBD1. The CDR3 totals 18 residues. From germline, CDR1 is LGHDT and CDR2 YNNKEL (reference sequence). Losses at the gene ends were 6 bases for V and 2 bases for J; bases not matched to a gene: 13. As DNA, the CDR3 is TGTGCCAGCAGTCGGGACAGCACCGTTCTTGCTGGGGCCAACGTCCTGACTTTC. Its protein is CASSRDSTVLAGANVLTF.

Regarding this clone: The same CDR3 arises from other DNA sequences in this sample as well. The chain combines TRBV5-1 with TRBJ2-5, with 14 bases aligning to TRBD2. Germline CDR1 reads SGHRS; CDR2 reads YFSETQ. Germline trimming cut 2 bases from V and 1 base from J; bases unmatched to any gene: 1. The CDR3 extends over 16 amino acids. The CDR3 DNA is TGCGCCAGCAGCTTCGGACTAGCGGGGGGCCAAGAGACCCAGTACTTC. It codes for CASSFGLAGGQETQYF. Looking up the rest from reference TRBV5-1 and TRBJ2-5 gives the full variable domain: KAGVTQTPRYLIKTRGQQVTLSCSPISGHRSVSWYQQTPGQGLQFLFEYFSETQRNKGNFPGRFSGRQFSNSRSEMNVSTLELGDSALYLCASSFGLAGGQETQYFGPGTRLLVL.

The rearrangement uses TRBV4-1 and TRBJ2-5, with TRBD2 matching over 9 bases. Germline CDR1 is MGHRA and CDR2 is YSYEKL. The CDR3 sequence is 15 residues long. V shed 0 bases, J shed 5 bases, and the junction held 4 bases outside the gene matches. The CDR3 DNA follows: TGCGCCAGCAGCCAAGATGGGACTAGCTGGGAGACCCAGTACTTC. Translated: CASSQDGTSWETQYF.

The gene calls are TRBV2 and TRBJ1-1, with TRBD1 identical over 9 bases. The CDR3 is made up of 14 amino acids. V shed 6 bases, J shed 7 bases, and the junction held 9 bases outside the gene matches. Germline-derived CDR1 and CDR2 are SNHLY and FYNNEI. The CDR3 bases are TGTGCCAGCAGCAATATCCGACAGGGGGGTGAAGCTTTCTTT. Its protein product is CASSNIRQGGEAFF.

This clone was counted a single time. This chain uses TRBV7-9 with TRBJ1-4; 7 bases are shared with TRBD1. Germline CDR1 SEHNR, CDR2 FQNEAQ (reference sequence). V lost 5 bases to trimming and J lost 7 bases; unmatched junction nucleotides: 7. The CDR3 has 14 residues. In DNA, the CDR3 is TGTGCCAGCAGCCCTAGGGGGCTGGGTGAAAAACTGTTTTTT. This translates into CASSPRGLGEKLFF.

This clone appeared once. This rearrangement joins TRBV6-4 to TRBJ1-3; D uncertain. There are 16 residues in the CDR3. Trimming removed 5 bases from V and 0 bases from J, with 14 bases in between. Per germline, CDR1 MRHNA and CDR2 SNTAGT. The CDR3 loop is CASSPTTPFSGNTIYF. The CDR3 region has the DNA TGTGCCAGCAGTCCTACGACACCTTTCTCTGGAAACACCATATATTTT.

The chain combines TRBV13 with TRBJ2-5; the match to TRBD1 covers 8 bases. The CDR3 is 14 residues long. Germline CDR1 reads PRHDT; CDR2 reads FYEKMQ (reference sequence). The V segment lost 1 base and the J segment 4 bases; nucleotides outside the gene matches: 2. The CDR3 bases are TGTGCCAGCAGCTTAGCAGGGGGCGTAGAGACCCAGTACTTC. This codes for CASSLAGGVETQYF.

The rearrangement joins TRBV2 to TRBJ2-1, with D possibly matching TRBD1 (5 bases). CDR3 length: 15 residues. The germline V gene encodes CDR1 SNHLY and CDR2 FYNNEI. Trimming removed 4 bases at V and 0 bases at J, with 10 bases between. CDR3 residues: CASSGQQSSYNEQFF. In DNA, the CDR3 is TGTGCCAGCAGTGGACAGCAGAGCTCCTACAATGAGCAGTTCTTC.

In this sample, this clone turned up a few times. The chain uses TRBV29-1 and TRBJ2-3, with a weak D call TRBD1 (6 bases). The length of the CDR3 is 12 residues. The germline V and J ends were trimmed by 7 bases and 4 bases, with 12 bases remaining between them. In germline, CDR1 is SQVTM, CDR2 ANQGSEA. CDR3 nucleotide sequence: TGCAGCGCCTACAGGGACGCAGATACGCAGTATTTT. Translation gives CSAYRDADTQYF.

The CDR3 coding sequence is TGCGCCAGCAGCCCAGGACTAGCGGGAGGGTACGAGCAGTACTTC. It specifies CASSPGLAGGYEQYF. The chain recombines TRBV5-1 with TRBJ2-7; 15 bases match TRBD2. Germline CDR1 and CDR2: SGHRS and YFSETQ. The CDR3 contains 15 residues. V lost 4 bases to trimming and J lost 4 bases; unmatched junction nucleotides: 3.

The chain is built from TRBV5-5 and TRBJ2-1, with D unclear. CDR3 length equals 15 residues. Between the trimmed V and J ends, which lost 2 bases and 0 bases, there was a span of 9 bases. In germline, CDR1 is SGHKS, CDR2 YYEKEE (reference sequence). The CDR3 sequence is CASSFFTSSYNEQFF. CDR3 sequence (DNA): TGTGCCAGCAGCTTTTTCACGAGCTCCTACAATGAGCAGTTCTTC.

The gene calls are TRBV9 and TRBJ2-5; 9 bases fit TRBD1. CDR3 length: 15 residues. The V gene end was trimmed by 3 bases and the J gene end by 2 bases; junction bases not matched to a gene: 5. Germline V gene lookup returns CDR1 SGDLS and CDR2 YYNGEE. The CDR3 DNA reads TGTGCCAGCAGCGAGCGACAGGGGGTGCAAGAGACCCAGTACTTC. Its translation is CASSERQGVQETQYF.

The chain is built from TRBV6-1 and TRBJ1-3; D remains ambiguous. V lost 0 bases, J lost 0 bases, and 6 bases lay in between. The CDR3 spans 15 residues. In germline, CDR1 is MNHNS, CDR2 SASEGT. The CDR3: CASSEAASSGNTIYF. CDR3 nucleotide sequence: TGTGCCAGCAGTGAAGCTGCGAGCTCTGGAAACACCATATATTTT.